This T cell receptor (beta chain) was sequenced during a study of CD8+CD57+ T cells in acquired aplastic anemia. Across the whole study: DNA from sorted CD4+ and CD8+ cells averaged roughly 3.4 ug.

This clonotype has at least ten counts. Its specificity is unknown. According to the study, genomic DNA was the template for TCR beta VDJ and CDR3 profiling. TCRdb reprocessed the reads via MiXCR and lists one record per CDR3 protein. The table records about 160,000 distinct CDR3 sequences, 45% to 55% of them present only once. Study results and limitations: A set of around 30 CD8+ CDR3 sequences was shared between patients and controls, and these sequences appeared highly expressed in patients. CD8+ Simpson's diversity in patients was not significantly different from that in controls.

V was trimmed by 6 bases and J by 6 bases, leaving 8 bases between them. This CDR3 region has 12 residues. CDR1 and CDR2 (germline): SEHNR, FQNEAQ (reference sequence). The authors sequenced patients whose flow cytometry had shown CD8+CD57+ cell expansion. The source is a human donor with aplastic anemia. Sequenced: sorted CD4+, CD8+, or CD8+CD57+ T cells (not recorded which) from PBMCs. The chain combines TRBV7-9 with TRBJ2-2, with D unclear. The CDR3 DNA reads TGTGCCAGCAGTGTCGGACCCGGGGAGCTGTTTTTT. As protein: CASSVGPGELFF.